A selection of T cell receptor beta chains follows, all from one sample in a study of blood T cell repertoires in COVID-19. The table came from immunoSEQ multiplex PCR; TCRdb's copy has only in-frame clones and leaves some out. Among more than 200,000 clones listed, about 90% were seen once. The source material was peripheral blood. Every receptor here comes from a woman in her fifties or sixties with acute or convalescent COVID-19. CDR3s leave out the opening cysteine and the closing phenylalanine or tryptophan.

cdr3_aa: ASSSYYEQY; v_call: TRBV6-6; j_call: TRBJ2-7
cdr3_aa: AISGKTGGTEAF; v_call: TRBV10-3; j_call: TRBJ1-1
cdr3_aa: ASSLLLGDPRGYT; v_call: TRBV28; j_call: TRBJ1-2
cdr3_aa: ASSVGGNSYEQY; v_call: TRBV9; j_call: TRBJ2-7
cdr3_aa: SVVRQETQY; v_call: TRBV29-1; j_call: TRBJ2-5
cdr3_aa: ASYPGDYSGNTIY; v_call: TRBV28; j_call: TRBJ1-3
cdr3_aa: ASSFLAGYNEQF; v_call: TRBV9; j_call: TRBJ2-1
cdr3_aa: ASSLAPSTRTYNEQF; v_call: TRBV7-2; j_call: TRBJ2-1
cdr3_aa: ASSIKASGSSYNEQF; v_call: TRBV19; j_call: TRBJ2-1
cdr3_aa: ASSLARDGDYGYT; v_call: TRBV7-8; j_call: TRBJ1-2
cdr3_aa: SGDRGETQY; v_call: TRBV20-1; j_call: TRBJ2-5
cdr3_aa: ASIYSNTDTQY; v_call: TRBV2; j_call: TRBJ2-3
cdr3_aa: ASRPTTGGQNEKLF; v_call: TRBV19; j_call: TRBJ1-4
cdr3_aa: ASSDSGGTYEQY; v_call: TRBV6-1; j_call: TRBJ2-7
cdr3_aa: AWQSGGSQPQH; v_call: TRBV30; j_call: TRBJ1-5
cdr3_aa: ASSIVEPRNQPQH; v_call: TRBV19; j_call: TRBJ1-5
cdr3_aa: ASSHRLTGTGQSGYT; v_call: TRBV3-1/TRBV3-2; j_call: TRBJ1-2
cdr3_aa: ASSFKPLYGYT; v_call: TRBV28; j_call: TRBJ1-2
cdr3_aa: ASTVTGRQPQH; v_call: TRBV12-3/TRBV12-4; j_call: TRBJ1-5
cdr3_aa: ASSLLAGGPYYEQF; v_call: TRBV7-2; j_call: TRBJ2-1
cdr3_aa: ASSFGTLRESEQF; v_call: TRBV27; j_call: TRBJ2-1
cdr3_aa: ASSSSQSYYGYT; v_call: TRBV19; j_call: TRBJ1-2
cdr3_aa: ASSRHTGAGETQY; v_call: TRBV6-5; j_call: TRBJ2-5
cdr3_aa: ASSQLPGTGLYEQY; v_call: TRBV3-1/TRBV3-2; j_call: TRBJ2-7
cdr3_aa: ASSSWDTRGTEAF; v_call: TRBV7-9; j_call: TRBJ1-1
cdr3_aa: ASSLTGGEVLEQF; v_call: TRBV7-8; j_call: TRBJ2-1
cdr3_aa: ASSQDINYGYT; v_call: TRBV10-1; j_call: TRBJ1-2
cdr3_aa: SVEDRASGRNEQY; v_call: TRBV29-1; j_call: TRBJ2-7
cdr3_aa: ASSVTGNPEETQY; v_call: TRBV5-1; j_call: TRBJ2-5
cdr3_aa: ASSQEGTLGTSERAQY; v_call: TRBV3-1/TRBV3-2; j_call: TRBJ2-5
cdr3_aa: ASSYHSGRADTQY; v_call: TRBV6-5; j_call: TRBJ2-3
cdr3_aa: ASSATGAARLRGYT; v_call: TRBV19; j_call: TRBJ1-2
cdr3_aa: ASTPRLQGLYNEQF; v_call: TRBV6-2/TRBV6-3; j_call: TRBJ2-1
cdr3_aa: ASATSGKGEQF; v_call: TRBV19; j_call: TRBJ2-1
cdr3_aa: ASSHQGTYEQY; v_call: TRBV3-1/TRBV3-2; j_call: TRBJ2-7
cdr3_aa: ASSLSGEQPQH; v_call: TRBV7-8; j_call: TRBJ1-5
cdr3_aa: ASSQDEGQGYEQY; v_call: TRBV4-3; j_call: TRBJ2-7
cdr3_aa: ASSQDDSGSLNTF; v_call: TRBV4-1; j_call: TRBJ2-7
cdr3_aa: ASSMEGFYGYT; v_call: TRBV19; j_call: TRBJ1-2
cdr3_aa: ASSQRIYEQY; v_call: TRBV6-1; j_call: TRBJ2-7
cdr3_aa: ASRPGTTNTGELF; v_call: TRBV5-1; j_call: TRBJ2-2
cdr3_aa: ASSNIDAYEQY; v_call: TRBV5-6; j_call: TRBJ2-7
cdr3_aa: ASSYQGLAGETQY; v_call: TRBV6-5; j_call: TRBJ2-5
cdr3_aa: ASSQTGNTSPLH; v_call: TRBV3-1/TRBV3-2; j_call: TRBJ1-6
cdr3_aa: ASSRPGSGNTIY; v_call: TRBV7-9; j_call: TRBJ1-3
cdr3_aa: ASSTTGYGYTEAF; v_call: TRBV28; j_call: TRBJ1-1
cdr3_aa: SVEGGNDYGYT; v_call: TRBV29-1; j_call: TRBJ1-2
cdr3_aa: ASSKSCGGRAGELF; v_call: TRBV21-1; j_call: TRBJ2-2
cdr3_aa: ASSATTGENTGELF; v_call: TRBV11-3; j_call: TRBJ2-2
cdr3_aa: ASSMGLAGGNEQF; v_call: TRBV19; j_call: TRBJ2-1
cdr3_aa: ASSLSINRGQNTEAF; v_call: TRBV5-1; j_call: TRBJ1-1
cdr3_aa: ASSSDRGGYNEQF; v_call: TRBV5-4; j_call: TRBJ2-1
cdr3_aa: ASSLSGGRNYEQY; v_call: TRBV7-2; j_call: TRBJ2-7